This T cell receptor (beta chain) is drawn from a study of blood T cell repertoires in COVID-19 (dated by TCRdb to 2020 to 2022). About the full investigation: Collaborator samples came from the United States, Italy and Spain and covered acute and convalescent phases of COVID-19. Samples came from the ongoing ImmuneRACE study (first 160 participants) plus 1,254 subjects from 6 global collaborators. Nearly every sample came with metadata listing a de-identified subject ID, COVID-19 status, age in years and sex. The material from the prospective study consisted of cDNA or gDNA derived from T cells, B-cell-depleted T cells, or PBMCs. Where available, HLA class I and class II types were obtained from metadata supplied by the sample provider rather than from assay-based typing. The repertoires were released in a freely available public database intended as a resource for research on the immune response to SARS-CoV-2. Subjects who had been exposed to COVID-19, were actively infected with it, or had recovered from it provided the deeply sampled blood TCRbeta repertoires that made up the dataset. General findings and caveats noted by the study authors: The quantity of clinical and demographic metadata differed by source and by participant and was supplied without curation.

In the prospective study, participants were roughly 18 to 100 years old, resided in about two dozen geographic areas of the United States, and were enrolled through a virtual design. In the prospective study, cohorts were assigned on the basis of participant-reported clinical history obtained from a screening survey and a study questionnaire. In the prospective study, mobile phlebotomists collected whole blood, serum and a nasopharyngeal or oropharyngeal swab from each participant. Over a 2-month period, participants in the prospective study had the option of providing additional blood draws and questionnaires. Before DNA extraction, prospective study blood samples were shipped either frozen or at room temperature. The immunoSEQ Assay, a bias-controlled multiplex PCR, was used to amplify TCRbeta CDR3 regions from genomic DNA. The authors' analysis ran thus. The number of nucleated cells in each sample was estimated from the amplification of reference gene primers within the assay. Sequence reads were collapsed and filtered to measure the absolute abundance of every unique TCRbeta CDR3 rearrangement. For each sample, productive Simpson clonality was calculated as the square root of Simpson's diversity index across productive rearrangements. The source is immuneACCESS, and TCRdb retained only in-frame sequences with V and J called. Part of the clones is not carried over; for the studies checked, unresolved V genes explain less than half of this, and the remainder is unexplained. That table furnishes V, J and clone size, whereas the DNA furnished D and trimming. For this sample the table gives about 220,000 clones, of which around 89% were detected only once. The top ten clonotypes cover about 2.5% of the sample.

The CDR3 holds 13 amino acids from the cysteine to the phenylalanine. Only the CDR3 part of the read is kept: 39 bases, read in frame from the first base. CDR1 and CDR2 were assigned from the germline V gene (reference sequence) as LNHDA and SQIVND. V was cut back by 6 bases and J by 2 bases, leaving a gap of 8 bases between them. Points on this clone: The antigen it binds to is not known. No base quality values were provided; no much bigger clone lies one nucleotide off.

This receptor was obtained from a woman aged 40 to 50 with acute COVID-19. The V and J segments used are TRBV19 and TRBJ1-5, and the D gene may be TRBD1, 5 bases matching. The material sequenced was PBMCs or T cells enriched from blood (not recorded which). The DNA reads TGTGCCAGTAGAGGGGTGGGCAATCAGCCCCAGCATTTT. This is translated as CASRGVGNQPQHF.